In this sample, the clone carrying this T cell receptor beta chain is medium-sized. The assay was immunoSEQ multiplex PCR, and TCRdb's table has in-frame clones only and misses some. The table includes just over 90,000 clones, almost 80% detected once. This entry belongs to a study of blood T cell repertoires in COVID-19. Study-wide context: In each case, the material was cDNA or gDNA derived from T cells, B-cell-depleted T cells, or PBMCs.

V trimming: 2 bases; J trimming: 3 bases; junction bases outside the gene matches: 4. The germline V gene has CDR1 KGHSH and CDR2 LQKENI. This CDR3 contains 14 residues. The clonotype originates from a human donor in a cohort sampled during active COVID-19. The material sequenced was peripheral blood. This chain connects TRBV18 to TRBJ2-7, with 7 bases matching TRBD1. CDR3: CASSPARQGYEQYF. The DNA of the CDR3 is TGTGCCAGCTCACCAGCGAGACAGGGCTACGAGCAGTACTTC.